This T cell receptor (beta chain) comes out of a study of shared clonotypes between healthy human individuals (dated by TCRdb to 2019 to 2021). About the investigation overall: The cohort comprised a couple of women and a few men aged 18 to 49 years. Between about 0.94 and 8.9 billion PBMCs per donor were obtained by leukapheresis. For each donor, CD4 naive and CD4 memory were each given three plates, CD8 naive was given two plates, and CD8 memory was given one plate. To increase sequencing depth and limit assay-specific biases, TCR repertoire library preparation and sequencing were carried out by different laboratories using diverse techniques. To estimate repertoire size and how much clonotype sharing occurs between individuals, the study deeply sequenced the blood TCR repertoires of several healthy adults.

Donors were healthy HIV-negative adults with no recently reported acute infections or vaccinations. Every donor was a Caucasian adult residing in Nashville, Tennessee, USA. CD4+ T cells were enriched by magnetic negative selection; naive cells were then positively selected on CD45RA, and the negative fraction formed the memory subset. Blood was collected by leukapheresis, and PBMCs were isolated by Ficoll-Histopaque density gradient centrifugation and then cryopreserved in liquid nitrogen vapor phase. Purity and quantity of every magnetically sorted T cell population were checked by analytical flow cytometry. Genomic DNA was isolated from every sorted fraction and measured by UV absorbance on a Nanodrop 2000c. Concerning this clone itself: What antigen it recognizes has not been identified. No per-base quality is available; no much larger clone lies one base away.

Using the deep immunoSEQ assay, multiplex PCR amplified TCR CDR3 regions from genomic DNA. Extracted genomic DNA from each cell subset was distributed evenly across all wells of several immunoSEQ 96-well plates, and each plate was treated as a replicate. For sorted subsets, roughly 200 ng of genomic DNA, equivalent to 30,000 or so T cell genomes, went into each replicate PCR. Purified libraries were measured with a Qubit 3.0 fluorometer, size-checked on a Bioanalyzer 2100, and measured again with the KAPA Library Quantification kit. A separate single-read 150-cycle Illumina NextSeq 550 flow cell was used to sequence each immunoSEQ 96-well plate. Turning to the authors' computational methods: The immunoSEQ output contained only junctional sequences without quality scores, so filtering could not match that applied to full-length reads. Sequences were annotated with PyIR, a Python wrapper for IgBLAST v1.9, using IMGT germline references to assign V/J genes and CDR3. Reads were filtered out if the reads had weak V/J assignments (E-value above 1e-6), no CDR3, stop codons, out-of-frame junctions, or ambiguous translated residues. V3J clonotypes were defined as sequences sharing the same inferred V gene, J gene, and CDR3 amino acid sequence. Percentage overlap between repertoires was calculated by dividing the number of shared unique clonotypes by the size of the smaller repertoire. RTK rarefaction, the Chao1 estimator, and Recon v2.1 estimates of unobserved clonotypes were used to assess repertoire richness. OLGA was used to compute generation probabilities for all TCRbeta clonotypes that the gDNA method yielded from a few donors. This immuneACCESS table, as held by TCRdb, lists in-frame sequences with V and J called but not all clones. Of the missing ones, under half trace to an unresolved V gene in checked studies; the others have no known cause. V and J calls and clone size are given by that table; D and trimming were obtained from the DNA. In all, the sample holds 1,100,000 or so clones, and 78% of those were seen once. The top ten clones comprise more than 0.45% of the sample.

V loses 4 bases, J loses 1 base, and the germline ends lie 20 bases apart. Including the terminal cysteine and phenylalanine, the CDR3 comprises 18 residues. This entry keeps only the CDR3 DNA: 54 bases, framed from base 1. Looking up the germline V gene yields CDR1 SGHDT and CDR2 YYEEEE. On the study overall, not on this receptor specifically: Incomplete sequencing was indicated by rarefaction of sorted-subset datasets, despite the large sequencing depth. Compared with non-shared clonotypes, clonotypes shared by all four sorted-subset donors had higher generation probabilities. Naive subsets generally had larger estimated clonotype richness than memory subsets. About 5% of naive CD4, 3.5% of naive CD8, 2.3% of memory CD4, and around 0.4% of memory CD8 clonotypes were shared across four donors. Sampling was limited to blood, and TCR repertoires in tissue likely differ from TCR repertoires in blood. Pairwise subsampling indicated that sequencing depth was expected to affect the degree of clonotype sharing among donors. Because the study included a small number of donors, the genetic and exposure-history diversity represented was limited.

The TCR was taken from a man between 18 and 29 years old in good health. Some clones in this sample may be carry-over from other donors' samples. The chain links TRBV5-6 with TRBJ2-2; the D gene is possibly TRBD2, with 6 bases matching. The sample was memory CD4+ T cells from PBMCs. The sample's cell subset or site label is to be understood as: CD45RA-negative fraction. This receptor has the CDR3 CASSLGGLLAMNTGELFF. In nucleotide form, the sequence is TGTGCCAGCAGCCTTGGAGGGCTTCTAGCTATGAACACCGGGGAGCTGTTTTTT.